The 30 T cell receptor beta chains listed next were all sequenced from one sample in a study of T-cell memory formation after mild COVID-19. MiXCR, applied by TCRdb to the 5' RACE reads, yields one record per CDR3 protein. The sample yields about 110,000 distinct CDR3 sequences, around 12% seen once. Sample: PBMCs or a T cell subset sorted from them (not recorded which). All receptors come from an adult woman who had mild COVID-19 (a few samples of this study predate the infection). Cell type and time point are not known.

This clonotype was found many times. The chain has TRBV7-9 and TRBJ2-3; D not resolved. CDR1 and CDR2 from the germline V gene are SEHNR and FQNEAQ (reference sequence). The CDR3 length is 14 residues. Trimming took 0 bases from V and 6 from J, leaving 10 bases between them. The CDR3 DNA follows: TGTGCCAGCAGCTTAGCGCGAGCTTGGGATACGCAGTATTTT. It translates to CASSLARAWDTQYF.

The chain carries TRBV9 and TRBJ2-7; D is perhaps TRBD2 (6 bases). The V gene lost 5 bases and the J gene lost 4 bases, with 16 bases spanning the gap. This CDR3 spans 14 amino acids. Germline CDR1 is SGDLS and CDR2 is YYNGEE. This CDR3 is CASSLGTSNYEQYF. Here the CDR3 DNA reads TGTGCCAGCAGTTTGGGGACTTCTAATTACGAGCAGTACTTC.

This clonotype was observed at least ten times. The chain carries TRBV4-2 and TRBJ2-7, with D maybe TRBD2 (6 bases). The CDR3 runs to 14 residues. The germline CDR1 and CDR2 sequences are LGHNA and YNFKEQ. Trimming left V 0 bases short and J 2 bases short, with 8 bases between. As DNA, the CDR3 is TGTGCCAGCAGCCAAGACGGGGAGGCCTACGAGCAGTACTTC. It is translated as CASSQDGEAYEQYF.

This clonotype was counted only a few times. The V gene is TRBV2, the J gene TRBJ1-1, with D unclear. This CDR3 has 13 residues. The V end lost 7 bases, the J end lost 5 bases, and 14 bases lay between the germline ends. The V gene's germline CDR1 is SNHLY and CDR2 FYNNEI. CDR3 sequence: CASIQSGKTEAFF. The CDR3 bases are TGTGCCAGCATTCAATCGGGGAAGACTGAAGCTTTCTTT.

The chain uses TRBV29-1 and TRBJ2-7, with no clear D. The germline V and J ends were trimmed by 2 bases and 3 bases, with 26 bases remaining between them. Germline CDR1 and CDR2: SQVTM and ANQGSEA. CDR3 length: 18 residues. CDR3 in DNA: TGCAGCGTTGAATCGCCAACCACGTTTGGGCGATCCGGCTACGAGCAGTACTTC. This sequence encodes CSVESPTTFGRSGYEQYF.

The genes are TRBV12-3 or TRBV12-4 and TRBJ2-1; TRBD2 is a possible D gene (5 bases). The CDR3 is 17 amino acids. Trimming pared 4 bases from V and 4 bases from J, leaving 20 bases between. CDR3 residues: CASSSQPGVARYNEQFF. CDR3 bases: TGTGCCAGCAGTTCCCAACCTGGAGTAGCGAGATACAATGAGCAGTTCTTC.

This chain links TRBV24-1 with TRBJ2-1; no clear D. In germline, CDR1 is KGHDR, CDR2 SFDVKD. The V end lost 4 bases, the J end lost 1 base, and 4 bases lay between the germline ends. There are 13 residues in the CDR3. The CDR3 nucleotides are TGTGCCACCAGTGACAGGTCCTACAATGAGCAGTTCTTC. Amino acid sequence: CATSDRSYNEQFF.

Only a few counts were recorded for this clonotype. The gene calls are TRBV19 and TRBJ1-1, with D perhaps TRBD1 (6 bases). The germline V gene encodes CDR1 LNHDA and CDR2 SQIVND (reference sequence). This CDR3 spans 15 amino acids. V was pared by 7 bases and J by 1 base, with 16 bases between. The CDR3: CASKMGALGNTEAFF. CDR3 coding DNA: TGTGCCAGTAAGATGGGGGCCCTGGGGAACACTGAAGCTTTCTTT.

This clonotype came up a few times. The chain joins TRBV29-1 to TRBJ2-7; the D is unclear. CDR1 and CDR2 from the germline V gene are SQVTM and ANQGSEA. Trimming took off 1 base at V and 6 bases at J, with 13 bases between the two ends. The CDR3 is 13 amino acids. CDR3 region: CSVEGARVGEQYF. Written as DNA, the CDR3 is TGCAGCGTTGAAGGGGCAAGGGTTGGCGAGCAGTACTTC.

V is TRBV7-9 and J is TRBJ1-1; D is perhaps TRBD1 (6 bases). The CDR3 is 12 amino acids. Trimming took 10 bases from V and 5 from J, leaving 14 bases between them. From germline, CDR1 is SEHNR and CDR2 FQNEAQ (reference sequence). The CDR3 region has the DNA TGTGCCACCACAGGGCCTAGGACTGAAGCTTTCTTT. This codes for CATTGPRTEAFF.

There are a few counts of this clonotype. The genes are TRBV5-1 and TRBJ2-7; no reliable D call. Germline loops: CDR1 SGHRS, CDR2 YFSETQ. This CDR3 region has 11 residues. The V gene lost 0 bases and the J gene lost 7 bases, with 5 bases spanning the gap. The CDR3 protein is CASSLAEEQYF. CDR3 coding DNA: TGCGCCAGCAGCTTGGCGGAAGAGCAGTACTTC. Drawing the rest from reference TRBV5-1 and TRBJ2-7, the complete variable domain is KAGVTQTPRYLIKTRGQQVTLSCSPISGHRSVSWYQQTPGQGLQFLFEYFSETQRNKGNFPGRFSGRQFSNSRSEMNVSTLELGDSALYLCASSLAEEQYFGPGTRLTVT.

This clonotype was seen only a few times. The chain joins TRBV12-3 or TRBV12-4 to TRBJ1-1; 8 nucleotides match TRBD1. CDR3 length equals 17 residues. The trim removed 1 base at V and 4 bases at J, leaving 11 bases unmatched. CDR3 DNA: TGTGCCAGCAGTTTAGAGGGACAGGCTTTAACGTCCACTGAAGCTTTCTTT. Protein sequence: CASSLEGQALTSTEAFF.

Written as DNA, the CDR3 is TGCGCCAGCAGCCAAGATTGGGGGGCCTCCCAAGAGACCCAGTACTTC. Protein product: CASSQDWGASQETQYF. This chain links TRBV4-3 with TRBJ2-5, with D tentatively TRBD1 or TRBD2 (6 bases each). Trimming took off 0 bases at V and 1 base at J, with 12 bases between the two ends. Germline loops: CDR1 LGHNA, CDR2 YSLEER. This CDR3 spans 16 amino acids.

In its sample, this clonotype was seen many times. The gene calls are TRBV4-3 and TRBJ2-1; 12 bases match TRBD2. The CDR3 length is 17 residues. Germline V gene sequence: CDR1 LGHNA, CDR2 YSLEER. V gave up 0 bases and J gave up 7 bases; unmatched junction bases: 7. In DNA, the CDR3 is TGCGCCAGCAGCCAAGATAAGGGACTAGCGGGCATAAATGAGCAGTTCTTC. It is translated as CASSQDKGLAGINEQFF.

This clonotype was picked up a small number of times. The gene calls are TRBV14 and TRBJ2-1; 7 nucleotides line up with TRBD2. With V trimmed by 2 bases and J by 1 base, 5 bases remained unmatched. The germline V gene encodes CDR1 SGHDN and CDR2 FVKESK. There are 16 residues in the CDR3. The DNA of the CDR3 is TGTGCCAGCAGCCAAAGACTAGCCGGGTCCTACAATGAGCAGTTCTTC. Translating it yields CASSQRLAGSYNEQFF. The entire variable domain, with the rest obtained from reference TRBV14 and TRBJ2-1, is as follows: EAGVTQFPSHSVIEKGQTVTLRCDPISGHDNLYWYRRVMGKEIKFLLHFVKESKQDESGMPNNRFLAERTGGTYSTLKVQPAELEDSGVYFCASSQRLAGSYNEQFFGPGTRLTVL.

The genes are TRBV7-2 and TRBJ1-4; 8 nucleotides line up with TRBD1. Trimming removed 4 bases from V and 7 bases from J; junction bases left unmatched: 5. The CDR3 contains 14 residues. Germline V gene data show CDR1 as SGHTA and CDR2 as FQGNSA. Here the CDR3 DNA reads TGTGCCAGCAGCTACGGGACAGGTAGTGAAAAACTGTTTTTT. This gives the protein CASSYGTGSEKLFF.

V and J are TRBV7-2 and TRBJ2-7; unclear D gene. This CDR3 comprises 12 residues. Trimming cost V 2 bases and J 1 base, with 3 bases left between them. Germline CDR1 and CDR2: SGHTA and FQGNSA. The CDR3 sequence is CASSLRSYEQYF. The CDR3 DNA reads TGTGCCAGCAGCTTACGTTCCTACGAGCAGTACTTC.

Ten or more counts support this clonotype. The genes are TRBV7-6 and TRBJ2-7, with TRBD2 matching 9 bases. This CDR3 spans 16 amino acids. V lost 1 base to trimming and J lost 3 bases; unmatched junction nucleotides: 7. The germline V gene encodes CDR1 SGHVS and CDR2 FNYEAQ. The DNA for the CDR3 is TGTGCCAGCAGCTTAGAGTCAGCGGGAGGAAGCTACGAGCAGTACTTC. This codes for CASSLESAGGSYEQYF.

Here the CDR3 reads CSAKVGQETQYF. For the CDR3, the DNA is TGCAGTGCTAAAGTCGGCCAAGAGACCCAGTACTTC. V and J are TRBV29-1 and TRBJ2-5, with unresolved D. The CDR3 loop spans 12 amino acids. In germline, CDR1 is SQVTM, CDR2 ANQGSEA.

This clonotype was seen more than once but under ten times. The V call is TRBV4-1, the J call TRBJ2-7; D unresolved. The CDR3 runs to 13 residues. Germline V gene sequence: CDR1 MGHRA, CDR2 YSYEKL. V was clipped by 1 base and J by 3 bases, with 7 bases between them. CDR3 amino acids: CASSQGLDYEQYF. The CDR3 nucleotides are TGCGCCAGCAGCCAAGGGTTAGACTACGAGCAGTACTTC.

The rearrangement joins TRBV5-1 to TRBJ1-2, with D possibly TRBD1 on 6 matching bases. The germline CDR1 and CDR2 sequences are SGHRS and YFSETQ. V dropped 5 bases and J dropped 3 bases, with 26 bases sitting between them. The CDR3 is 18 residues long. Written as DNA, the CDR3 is TGCGCCAGCAGGGGGATGGACCTGCAATCGCCAGGGGACTATGGCTACACCTTC. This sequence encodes CASRGMDLQSPGDYGYTF.

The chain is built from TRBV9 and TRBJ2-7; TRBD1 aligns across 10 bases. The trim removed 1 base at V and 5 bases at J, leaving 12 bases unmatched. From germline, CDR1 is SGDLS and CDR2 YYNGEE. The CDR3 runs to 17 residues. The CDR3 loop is CASSVNPTGTGADEQYF. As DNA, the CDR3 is TGTGCCAGCAGCGTAAACCCGACCGGGACAGGGGCGGACGAGCAGTACTTC.

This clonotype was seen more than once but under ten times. CDR3 in amino acids: CASSFPLERGETQYF. The CDR3 DNA follows: TGCGCCAGCAGCTTCCCGCTAGAGCGGGGGGAGACCCAGTACTTC. The rearrangement links TRBV5-1 to TRBJ2-5, with 8 bases identical to TRBD2. The CDR3 sequence is 15 residues long. V shed 2 bases and J 5 bases; nucleotides not matched to a gene: 8. CDR1 and CDR2 (germline): SGHRS, YFSETQ.

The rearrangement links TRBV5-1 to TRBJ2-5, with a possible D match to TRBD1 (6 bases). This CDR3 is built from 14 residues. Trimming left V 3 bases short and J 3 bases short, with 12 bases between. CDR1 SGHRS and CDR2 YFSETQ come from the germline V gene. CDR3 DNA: TGCGCCAGCAGCTCGGGGACACTGGAAGAGACCCAGTACTTC. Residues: CASSSGTLEETQYF.

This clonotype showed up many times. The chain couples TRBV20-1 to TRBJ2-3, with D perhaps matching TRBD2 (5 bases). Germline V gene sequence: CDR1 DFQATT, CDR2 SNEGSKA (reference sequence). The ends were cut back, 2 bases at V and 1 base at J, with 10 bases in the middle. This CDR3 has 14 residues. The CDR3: CSARWTHGTDTQYF. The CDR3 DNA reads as TGCAGTGCTAGATGGACTCATGGCACAGATACGCAGTATTTT.

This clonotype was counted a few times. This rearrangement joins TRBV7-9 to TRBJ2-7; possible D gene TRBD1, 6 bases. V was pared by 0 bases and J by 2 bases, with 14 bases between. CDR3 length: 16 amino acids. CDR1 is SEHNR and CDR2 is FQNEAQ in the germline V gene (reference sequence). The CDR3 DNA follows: TGTGCCAGCAGCTTAGCGAGCAGGGGACCTCCCTACGAGCAGTACTTC. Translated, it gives CASSLASRGPPYEQYF. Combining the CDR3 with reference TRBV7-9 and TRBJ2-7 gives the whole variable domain DTGVSQNPRHKITKRGQNVTFRCDPISEHNRLYWYRQTLGQGPEFLTYFQNEAQLEKSRLLSDRFSAERPKGSFSTLEIQRTEQGDSAMYLCASSLASRGPPYEQYFGPGTRLTVT.

CDR3 sequence: CASSPKEGFGSYEQYF. The CDR3 coding sequence is TGTGCCAGCAGTCCGAAGGAGGGTTTCGGCTCCTACGAGCAGTACTTC. The chain employs TRBV25-1 and TRBJ2-7; D perhaps matches TRBD2 (6 bases). Trimming stripped 5 bases from V and 0 bases from J, with 17 bases between. CDR3 length equals 16 residues. CDR1 MGHDK and CDR2 SYGVNS come from the germline V gene.

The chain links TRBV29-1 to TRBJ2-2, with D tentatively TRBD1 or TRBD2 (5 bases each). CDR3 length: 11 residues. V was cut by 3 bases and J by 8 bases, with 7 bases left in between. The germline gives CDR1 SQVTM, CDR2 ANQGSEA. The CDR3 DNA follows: TGCAGCGTTGAGGGGGTAGGGGAGCTGTTTTTT. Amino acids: CSVEGVGELFF.

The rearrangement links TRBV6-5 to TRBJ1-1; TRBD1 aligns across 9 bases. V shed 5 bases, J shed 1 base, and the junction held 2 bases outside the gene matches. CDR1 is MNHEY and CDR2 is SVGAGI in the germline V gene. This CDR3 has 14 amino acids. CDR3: CASSGGQGNTEAFF. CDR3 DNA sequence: TGTGCCAGCAGTGGGGGACAGGGGAACACTGAAGCTTTCTTT.

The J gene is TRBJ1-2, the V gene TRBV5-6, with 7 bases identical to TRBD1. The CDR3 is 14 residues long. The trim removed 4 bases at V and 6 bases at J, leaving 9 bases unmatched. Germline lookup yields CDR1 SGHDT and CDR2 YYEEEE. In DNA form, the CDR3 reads TGTGCCAGCAGCGGAGGGGGCGCGGGAAATGGCTACACCTTC. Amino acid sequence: CASSGGGAGNGYTF.